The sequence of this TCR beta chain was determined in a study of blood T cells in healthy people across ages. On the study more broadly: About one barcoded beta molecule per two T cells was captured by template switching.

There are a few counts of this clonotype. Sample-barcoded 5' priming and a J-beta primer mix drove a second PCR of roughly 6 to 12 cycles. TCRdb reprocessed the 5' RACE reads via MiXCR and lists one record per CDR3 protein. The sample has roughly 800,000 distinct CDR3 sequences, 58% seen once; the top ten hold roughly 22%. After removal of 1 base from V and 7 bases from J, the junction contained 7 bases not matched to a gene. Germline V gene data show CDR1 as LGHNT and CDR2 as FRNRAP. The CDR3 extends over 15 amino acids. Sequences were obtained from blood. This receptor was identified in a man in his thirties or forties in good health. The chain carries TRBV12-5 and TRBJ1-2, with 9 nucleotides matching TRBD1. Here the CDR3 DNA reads TGTGCTAGTGGTTTGGAATGGGACAGGGCTAGTGGCTACACCTTC. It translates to CASGLEWDRASGYTF.